Each of the 27 T cell receptor beta chains below was sequenced from the same sample in a study of Ad26.COV2.S vaccination and SARS-CoV-2 variants. The sample's treatment: roughly 18 received Ad26.COV2.S at low or high dose, single or two shots; several received placebo; per-sample allocation not given. Day 63 after the first injection of vaccine or placebo was the sampling time. Method: immunoSEQ multiplex PCR; TCRdb's copy keeps in-frame clones and lacks some. The table includes roughly 500,000 clones, roughly 87% detected once. Sequenced material: peripheral blood, taken in a trial of Ad26.COV2.S vaccine versus placebo. The receptors here all came from a person aged 18 to 59 who received the Ad26.COV2.S COVID-19 vaccine or a placebo.

The chain is built from TRBV28 and TRBJ2-3; a possible D gene is TRBD2 (5 bases). The CDR3 loop spans 13 amino acids. The germline gives CDR1 MDHEN, CDR2 SYDVKM. V was pared by 8 bases and J by 6 bases, with 15 bases between. The CDR3 reads CASEGLPLDTQYF. For the CDR3, the DNA is TGTGCCAGCGAAGGACTGCCTTTGGATACGCAGTATTTT.

In this sample, this clone turned up a few times. The chain uses TRBV19 and TRBJ2-1; a weak D match, TRBD2 (6 bases). Germline V gene sequence: CDR1 LNHDA, CDR2 SQIVND (reference sequence). Trimming shortened V by 0 bases and J by 14 bases, and 14 bases separated the two germline ends. The CDR3 has 13 residues. The CDR3 DNA is TGTGCCAGTAGTATAGATGCCGGGGGAGGAGAGTTCTTC. Its translation is CASSIDAGGGEFF.

The genes are TRBV6-2 or TRBV6-3 and TRBJ2-7; a possible D gene is TRBD2 (5 bases). Germline loops: CDR1 MNHEY, CDR2 SVGEGT. The CDR3 has 13 residues. V gave up 2 bases and J gave up 7 bases, with 12 bases separating them. The CDR3 DNA reads TGTGCCAGCAGTTACCCTGTTGAGGGAGAGCAGTACTTC. Encoded protein: CASSYPVEGEQYF.

The genes are TRBV19 and TRBJ1-3; no firm D call. V was cut by 3 bases and J by 0 bases, with 9 bases left in between. Germline assignment: CDR1 LNHDA and CDR2 SQIVND (reference sequence). The CDR3 loop spans 15 amino acids. CDR3 DNA: TGTGCCAGTAGTATTGGTCTGGTCTCTGGAAACACCATATATTTT. This encodes CASSIGLVSGNTIYF.

The chain combines TRBV7-9 with TRBJ1-2; the D gene is possibly TRBD1 (6 bases). Per the germline V gene, CDR1 is SEHNR and CDR2 is FQNEAQ (reference sequence). CDR3 length: 15 amino acids. Deletions cut 5 bases from V and 3 bases from J, with 16 bases between. The CDR3 loop is CASSASGGAYYGYTF. Written as DNA, the CDR3 is TGTGCCAGCAGCGCCTCGGGGGGCGCCTACTATGGCTACACCTTC.

The chain couples TRBV18 to TRBJ2-3; 7 bases match TRBD1. The CDR3 length is 15 residues. V gave up 4 bases and J gave up 1 base; unmatched junction bases: 5. CDR1 is KGHSH and CDR2 is LQKENI in the germline V gene. DNA of the CDR3: TGTGCCAGCTCACACCGGACAGGCGGCACAGATACGCAGTATTTT. As protein: CASSHRTGGTDTQYF. The full variable domain, with the rest looked up from reference TRBV18 and TRBJ2-3, is NAGVMQNPRHLVRRRGQEARLRCSPMKGHSHVYWYRQLPEEGLKFMVYLQKENIIDESGMPKERFSAEFPKEGPSILRIQQVVRGDSAAYFCASSHRTGGTDTQYFGPGTRLTVL.

The chain employs TRBV28 and TRBJ1-6; D might be TRBD1 (6 bases). There are 16 residues in the CDR3. CDR1 and CDR2 (germline): MDHEN, SYDVKM. The V end lost 4 bases, the J end lost 7 bases, and 17 bases lay between the germline ends. CDR3 region: CASSSGQSSRNSPLHF. The CDR3 DNA is TGTGCCAGCAGTTCCGGACAGAGTTCGCGAAATTCACCCCTCCACTTT.

The chain has TRBV5-1 and TRBJ1-1; 7 bases are shared with TRBD1. Germline CDR1 and CDR2: SGHRS and YFSETQ. V was clipped by 4 bases and J by 3 bases; unmatched bases: 6. The CDR3 is made up of 14 amino acids. CDR3 coding DNA: TGCGCCAGCAGCAGACAGGGAACAGACACTGAAGCTTTCTTT. It codes for CASSRQGTDTEAFF.

The chain joins TRBV24-1 to TRBJ1-2; D is possibly TRBD1 (6 bases). CDR1 and CDR2 (germline): KGHDR, SFDVKD. The CDR3 runs to 16 residues. V was pared by 2 bases and J by 6 bases, with 18 bases between. This CDR3 is CATSDYSARGKDGYTF. For the CDR3, the DNA is TGTGCCACCAGTGATTATTCGGCCAGGGGCAAGGATGGCTACACCTTC.

The chain couples TRBV9 to TRBJ2-1; D tentatively reads TRBD1 or TRBD2 (6 bases each). The CDR3 runs to 14 residues. Germline values: CDR1 SGDLS, CDR2 YYNGEE. V lost 1 base and J lost 13, with 18 bases in between. In DNA, the CDR3 is TGTGCCAGCAGCGTATTAGGCCAGGAGGGGGTCCAGTTCTTC. Protein product: CASSVLGQEGVQFF.

V and J are TRBV14 and TRBJ2-1; 9 bases map to TRBD1. The length of the CDR3 is 16 residues. V trimming: 4 bases; J trimming: 3 bases; junction bases outside the gene matches: 7. From germline, CDR1 is SGHDN and CDR2 FVKESK. CDR3 nucleotides: TGTGCCAGCAGCCCCGGGCGGGACAGGGTCTACAATGAGCAGTTCTTC. It specifies CASSPGRDRVYNEQFF.

This CDR3 reads CASRALRGGFTDTQYF. The CDR3 bases are TGTGCCAGCAGGGCCCTCCGCGGGGGCTTCACAGATACGCAGTATTTT. The rearrangement links TRBV5-5 to TRBJ2-3, with D maybe TRBD2 (7 bases). The CDR3 extends over 16 amino acids. The germline V gene encodes CDR1 SGHKS and CDR2 YYEKEE (reference sequence). Trimming took 5 bases from V and 2 from J, leaving 18 bases between them.

This sequence joins TRBV14 and TRBJ2-3, with D possibly being TRBD2 (5 bases). The ends were cut back, 4 bases at V and 4 bases at J, with 15 bases in the middle. The V gene's germline CDR1 is SGHDN and CDR2 FVKESK. The CDR3 runs 15 residues. CDR3 residues: CASSLRWELADTQYF. The CDR3 nucleotides read TGTGCCAGCAGCCTGCGGTGGGAGTTGGCAGATACGCAGTATTTT.

V gene TRBV3-1 (or the pseudogene TRBV3-2) combines with J gene TRBJ2-2; 7 positions match TRBD1. The trim removed 3 bases at V and 5 bases at J, leaving 0 bases unmatched. Germline-derived CDR1 and CDR2 are LGHDT and YNNKEL (reference sequence). The CDR3 sequence is 13 residues long. The CDR3 nucleotides read TGTGCCAGCAGCCAGACAGGGACCGGGGAGCTGTTTTTT. Amino acids: CASSQTGTGELFF.

This clone was recorded only once. V usage is TRBV4-1 and J usage is TRBJ2-1; D unclear. V was pared by 1 base and J by 12 bases, with 10 bases between. Germline V gene data show CDR1 as MGHRA and CDR2 as YSYEKL. The CDR3 has 12 amino acids. The CDR3 bases are TGCGCCAGCAGCCAAGCTGGGGTTCGGCAGTTCTTC. This encodes CASSQAGVRQFF.

V usage is TRBV4-3 and J usage is TRBJ2-1; the D is unclear. This CDR3 spans 14 amino acids. Between the trimmed V and J ends, which lost 4 bases and 0 bases, there was a span of 7 bases. Per germline, CDR1 LGHNA and CDR2 YSLEER. This CDR3 is CASSLRISYNEQFF. The CDR3 nucleotides are TGCGCCAGCAGCCTCCGCATCTCCTACAATGAGCAGTTCTTC.

The J gene is TRBJ2-7, the V gene TRBV9; D is possibly TRBD1 (5 bases). V lost 0 bases to trimming and J lost 6 bases, with 10 bases between them. This CDR3 spans 13 amino acids. CDR1 is SGDLS and CDR2 is YYNGEE in the germline V gene. CDR3 in amino acids: CASSVEQVGEQYF. The CDR3 nucleotides are TGTGCCAGCAGCGTAGAACAGGTAGGCGAGCAGTACTTC.

The chain uses TRBV2 and TRBJ1-6; 7 nucleotides match TRBD1. This CDR3 is 15 amino acids long. The V and J ends lost 4 bases and 4 bases, in that order; junction bases with no gene match: 4. CDR1 and CDR2 (germline): SNHLY, FYNNEI. In DNA, the CDR3 is TGTGCCAGCAGTGTCCGCAGGGGGTATAATTCACCCCTCCACTTT. The encoded protein is CASSVRRGYNSPLHF.

This clone occurred a few times. The rearrangement uses TRBV29-1 and TRBJ2-1, with 14 positions matching TRBD2. Trimming cost V 2 bases and J 0 bases; bases outside gene matches: 12. Germline loops: CDR1 SQVTM, CDR2 ANQGSEA. The CDR3 extends over 20 amino acids. This CDR3 is CSVERPGTSGSVRSYNEQFF. CDR3 in DNA: TGCAGCGTTGAACGACCCGGGACTAGCGGGAGTGTACGCTCCTACAATGAGCAGTTCTTC.

This chain links TRBV9 with TRBJ1-6; a possible D gene is TRBD1 (6 bases). The germline CDR1 and CDR2 sequences are SGDLS and YYNGEE. The ends were cut back, 0 bases at V and 10 bases at J, with 11 bases in the middle. CDR3 length: 14 amino acids. CDR3 region: CASSVVSGVSPLHF. In nucleotides, the CDR3 is TGTGCCAGCAGCGTAGTTTCAGGGGTCTCACCCCTCCACTTT. The full variable domain, completed using reference TRBV9 and TRBJ1-6, is DSGVTQTPKHLITATGQRVTLRCSPRSGDLSVYWYQQSLDQGLQFLIQYYNGEERAKGNILERFSAQQFPDLHSELNLSSLELGDSALYFCASSVVSGVSPLHFGNGTRLTVT.

The J gene is TRBJ1-5, the V gene TRBV24-1; 7 nucleotides agree with TRBD1. Germline values: CDR1 KGHDR, CDR2 SFDVKD. V lost 2 bases, J lost 1 base, and 10 bases stayed unmatched. This CDR3 is built from 18 residues. In DNA form, the CDR3 reads TGTGCCACCAGTGATTCGGGGACAGCAGGGGGGAGCAATCAGCCCCAGCATTTT. Amino acids: CATSDSGTAGGSNQPQHF.

The gene calls are TRBV29-1 and TRBJ2-1, with D tentatively TRBD1 (5 bases). Germline-derived CDR1 and CDR2 are SQVTM and ANQGSEA. The V end lost 3 bases, the J end lost 8 bases, and 11 bases lay between the germline ends. The CDR3 covers 12 residues. The CDR3 sequence is CSVEAQADEQFF. DNA for the CDR3: TGCAGCGTTGAGGCACAGGCGGATGAGCAGTTCTTC.

This chain joins TRBV5-8 and TRBJ1-5; 8 nucleotides agree with TRBD1. The CDR3 is 16 amino acids. Germline-derived CDR1 and CDR2 are SGHTS and YDEGEE. Trimming at V came to 5 bases and at J to 0 bases, leaving 7 bases not matched to a gene. The CDR3 nucleotides read TGTGCCAGCAGGGACAGGGCCGTTTATAGCAATCAGCCCCAGCATTTT. Amino acids: CASRDRAVYSNQPQHF.

The V gene is TRBV3-1 (or the pseudogene TRBV3-2), the J gene TRBJ1-3; 10 bases match TRBD1. With V trimmed by 4 bases and J by 0 bases, 6 bases remained unmatched. The CDR3 runs 17 residues. CDR1 is LGHDT, CDR2 YNNKEL, per germline (reference sequence). The CDR3 region has the DNA TGTGCCAGCAGCCGGGGGACAGGGGCCCCCTCTGGAAACACCATATATTTT. It is translated as CASSRGTGAPSGNTIYF.

The chain carries TRBV7-3 and TRBJ2-2; D may be TRBD1 (6 bases). The CDR3 contains 16 residues. Per germline, CDR1 SGHTA and CDR2 FQGTGA. V dropped 5 bases and J dropped 2 bases, with 15 bases sitting between them. The CDR3 loop is CASSVQQGRNTGELFF. The CDR3 bases are TGTGCCAGCAGCGTCCAACAGGGCCGAAACACCGGGGAGCTGTTTTTT.

J is TRBJ2-5 and V is TRBV4-3; D tentatively reads TRBD1 or TRBD2 (6 bases each). This CDR3 is 17 amino acids long. Trimming took off 0 bases at V and 5 bases at J, with 19 bases between the two ends. The germline V gene has CDR1 LGHNA and CDR2 YSLEER. CDR3 nucleotide sequence: TGCGCCAGCAGCCAAGATCCGCGGGCAGGGGCGGGGGAGACCCAGTACTTC. Its translation is CASSQDPRAGAGETQYF.

The chain joins TRBV4-1 to TRBJ2-1; D is perhaps TRBD1 (7 bases). From germline, CDR1 is MGHRA and CDR2 YSYEKL. The CDR3 is made up of 13 amino acids. Trimming took off 4 bases at V and 8 bases at J, with 12 bases between the two ends. The CDR3 DNA follows: TGCGCCAGCAGCCCGACAGGGAGGCATGAGCAGTTCTTC. Translation gives CASSPTGRHEQFF.